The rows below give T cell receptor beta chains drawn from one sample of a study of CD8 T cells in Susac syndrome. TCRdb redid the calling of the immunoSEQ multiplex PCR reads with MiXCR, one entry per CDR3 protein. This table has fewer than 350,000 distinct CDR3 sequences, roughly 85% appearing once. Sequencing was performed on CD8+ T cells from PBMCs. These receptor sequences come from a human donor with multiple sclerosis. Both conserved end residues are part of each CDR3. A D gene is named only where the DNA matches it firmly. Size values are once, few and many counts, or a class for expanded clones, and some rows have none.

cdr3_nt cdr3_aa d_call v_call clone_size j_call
TGTGCCAGCAGCTTCCTGGGACTAGCGGGAAGGTACGAGCAGTACTTC CASSFLGLAGRYEQYF TRBD2 TRBV6-2/TRBV6-3 few TRBJ2-7
TGTGCCAGCAGCTTGCTAGCGGGAATACAAGAGACCCAGTACTTC CASSLLAGIQETQYF TRBD2 TRBV7-9 NA TRBJ2-5
TGTGCCAGCAGCCACGGCGGACAGAACACCGGGGAGCTGTTTTTT CASSHGGQNTGELFF NA TRBV11-2 NA TRBJ2-2
TGCGCCAGCAGCTTGGACAGGGCGAATCAGCCCCAGCATTTT CASSLDRANQPQHF TRBD1 TRBV4-3 NA TRBJ1-5
TGTGCCAGCAGTTTACGGGACTTAGGGACTGTGGAGCAGTTCTTC CASSLRDLGTVEQFF NA TRBV12-3/TRBV12-4 NA TRBJ2-1
TGTGCCTGGGCAATCGCGGGAGGGACAGATACGCAGTATTTT CAWAIAGGTDTQYF TRBD2 TRBV30 NA TRBJ2-3
TGTGCCAGCAGTCGACAGGGGTATAGCAATCAGCCCCAGCATTTT CASSRQGYSNQPQHF TRBD1 TRBV27 NA TRBJ1-5
TGCGCCAAAGGCACCATATATTTT CAKGTIYF NA TRBV10-1 NA TRBJ1-3
TGTGCCAGCAGCTATGGGACAGGGAAGACAGATACGCAGTATTTT CASSYGTGKTDTQYF TRBD1 TRBV6-2/TRBV6-3 NA TRBJ2-3
TGCAGTGCGTCCAGGAACACTGAAGCTTTCTTT CSASRNTEAFF NA TRBV20-1 NA TRBJ1-1
TGTGCCAGCAGCTTAGCGGGGGCCCTTCTCTACGAGCAGTACTTC CASSLAGALLYEQYF NA TRBV7-9 NA TRBJ2-7
TGTGCCAGCAACCAAGCGGGAGGTGGGGACTACGAGCAGTACTTC CASNQAGGGDYEQYF TRBD2 TRBV11-2 NA TRBJ2-7
TGCGCCAGCAGCCCACTCGATTGGACAGGGGGAGGCACTGAAGCTTTCTTT CASSPLDWTGGGTEAFF TRBD1 TRBV4-3 NA TRBJ1-1
TGTGCCAGCAGTTTATCTTCGACTCCCGGGACTAGCGCCTTCACAGATACGCAGTATTTT CASSLSSTPGTSAFTDTQYF TRBD2 TRBV28 NA TRBJ2-3
TGTGCCAGCAGCTTAGTAGGCGGTGGCGAGCAGTACTTC CASSLVGGGEQYF NA TRBV7-9 NA TRBJ2-7
TGTGCCATCAGGGGGGCCCAGAACACTGAAGCTTTCTTT CAIRGAQNTEAFF NA TRBV10-3 NA TRBJ1-1
TGTGCCATCAGTGATCCGGGAATCTCTAACTATGGCTACACCTTC CAISDPGISNYGYTF NA TRBV10-3 NA TRBJ1-2
TGTGCCAGCAGCCCAGGATATTTCTACGAGCAGTACTTC CASSPGYFYEQYF NA TRBV5-6 NA TRBJ2-7
TGTGCCAGCAGCGTAGAAATGGTCGGACACGGTACGCAGTATTTT CASSVEMVGHGTQYF NA TRBV9 once TRBJ2-3
TGCAGTGCTAGAGATCGGTGGGCGGGAAATGAGCAGTTCTTC CSARDRWAGNEQFF NA TRBV20-1 NA TRBJ2-1
TGTGCCAGCAGCGTAGGGGTAGCCACCTACAATGAGCAGTTCTTC CASSVGVATYNEQFF NA TRBV9 NA TRBJ2-1
TGTGCCACCAGCAGAGGGACGAACACTGAAGCTTTCTTT CATSRGTNTEAFF NA TRBV15 once TRBJ1-1
TGTGCCAGCAGTCAAGGACTAGCGGCGGAGCAGTTCTTC CASSQGLAAEQFF TRBD2 TRBV11-2 NA TRBJ2-1
TGCGCCAGCAGCCTCGACCGGGAGACGAGATACGAGCAGTACTTC CASSLDRETRYEQYF NA TRBV4-3 NA TRBJ2-7
TGTGCCAGCAGCTTAGGCCCCTCCGGCGTAGCCAATGAGCAGTTCTTC CASSLGPSGVANEQFF NA TRBV7-8 NA TRBJ2-1
TGTGCTAGCAGCCCCACTACCAACTACGAGCAGTACTTC CASSPTTNYEQYF NA TRBV7-9 NA TRBJ2-7
TGTGCCAGCAGCCAACTAGCGGGAGGTTACTACAATGAGCAGTTCTTC CASSQLAGGYYNEQFF TRBD2 TRBV7-9 NA TRBJ2-1
TGTGCCAGCAGCTATAGCTCGGGACCCTACAATGAGCAGTTCTTC CASSYSSGPYNEQFF NA TRBV9 NA TRBJ2-1
TGTGCCAGCAGCGAAAATTACAATGAGCAGTTCTTC CASSENYNEQFF NA TRBV11-3 NA TRBJ2-1
TGTGCCAGCAGTTATAGCGGGAGGGCCTACGAGCAGTACTTC CASSYSGRAYEQYF TRBD2 TRBV27 few TRBJ2-7
TGTGCCAGCAGTGACGGGACTCTTGGGGCCGGGGAGCTGTTTTTT CASSDGTLGAGELFF NA TRBV5-5 NA TRBJ2-2
TGTGCCAGCAGCGAACCCATACGACTGGGGAACATTCAGTACTTC CASSEPIRLGNIQYF NA TRBV7-9 NA TRBJ2-4
TGCGCCAGCAGCCAAGACCCCGCCGGCGGGAGCTACGAGCAGTACTTC CASSQDPAGGSYEQYF TRBD2 TRBV4-1 NA TRBJ2-7
TGTGCCATCGGGAACGTGGCAGATACGCAGTATTTT CAIGNVADTQYF NA TRBV12-3/TRBV12-4 NA TRBJ2-3
TGCGCCAGCAGCCAAGATTTTGGTTCAGGCGGTCATGGCTACACCTTC CASSQDFGSGGHGYTF NA TRBV4-3 once TRBJ1-2